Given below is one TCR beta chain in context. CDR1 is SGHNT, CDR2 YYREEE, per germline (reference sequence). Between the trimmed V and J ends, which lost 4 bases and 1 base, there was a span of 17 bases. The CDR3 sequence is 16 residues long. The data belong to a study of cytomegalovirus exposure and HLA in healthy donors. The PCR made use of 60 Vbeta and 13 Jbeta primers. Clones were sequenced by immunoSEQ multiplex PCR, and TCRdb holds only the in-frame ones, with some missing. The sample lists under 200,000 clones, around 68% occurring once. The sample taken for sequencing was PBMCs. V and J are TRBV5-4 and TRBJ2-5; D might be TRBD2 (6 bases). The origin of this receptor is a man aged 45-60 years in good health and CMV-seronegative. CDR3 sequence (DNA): TGTGCCAGCAGCCCTGCCGGGGGTGTCGGCCAAGAGACCCAGTACTTC. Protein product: CASSPAGGVGQETQYF.